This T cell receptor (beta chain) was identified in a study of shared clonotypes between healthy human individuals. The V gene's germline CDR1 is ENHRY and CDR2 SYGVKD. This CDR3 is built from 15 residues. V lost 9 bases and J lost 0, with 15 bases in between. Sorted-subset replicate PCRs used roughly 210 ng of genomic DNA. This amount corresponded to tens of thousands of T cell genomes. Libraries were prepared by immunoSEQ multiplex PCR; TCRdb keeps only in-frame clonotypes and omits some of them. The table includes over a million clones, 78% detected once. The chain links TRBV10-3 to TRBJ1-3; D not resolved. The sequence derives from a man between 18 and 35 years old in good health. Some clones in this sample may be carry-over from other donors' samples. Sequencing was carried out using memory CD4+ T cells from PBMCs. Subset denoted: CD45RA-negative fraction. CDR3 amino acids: CAMAGGPFSGNTIYF. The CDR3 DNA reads TGTGCCATGGCGGGAGGCCCTTTCTCTGGAAACACCATATATTTT.